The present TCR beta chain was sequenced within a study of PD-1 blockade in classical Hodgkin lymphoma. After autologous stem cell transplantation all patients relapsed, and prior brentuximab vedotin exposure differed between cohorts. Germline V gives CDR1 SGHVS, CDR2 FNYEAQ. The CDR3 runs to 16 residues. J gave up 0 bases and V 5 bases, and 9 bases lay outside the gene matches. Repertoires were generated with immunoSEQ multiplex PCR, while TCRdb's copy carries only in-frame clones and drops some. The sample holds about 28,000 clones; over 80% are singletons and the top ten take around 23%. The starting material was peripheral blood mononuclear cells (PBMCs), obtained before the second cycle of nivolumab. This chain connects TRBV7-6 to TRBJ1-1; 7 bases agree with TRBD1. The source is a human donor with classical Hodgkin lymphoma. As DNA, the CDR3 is TGTGCCAGCAGCCAACGACAGGGAGAGATGAACACTGAAGCTTTCTTT. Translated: CASSQRQGEMNTEAFF.